The 17 T cell receptor beta chains below come from one sample, sequenced in a study of blood T cell repertoires in COVID-19. The table came from immunoSEQ multiplex PCR; TCRdb's copy has only in-frame clones and leaves some out. The table has 100,000 to 150,000 clones, more than 70% seen once; the top ten hold about a tenth. Sample: peripheral blood. The receptors come from a man aged 50 or older with acute or convalescent COVID-19.

The rearrangement links TRBV5-1 to TRBJ1-1, with D uncertain. The CDR3 runs to 11 residues. Germline CDR1 is SGHRS and CDR2 is YFSETQ. With 4 bases removed from V and 5 bases from J, the gap between germline ends came to 6 bases. The CDR3 is CASSAGTEAFF. CDR3 nucleotide sequence: TGCGCCAGCAGCGCGGGGACTGAAGCTTTCTTT.

This clone was observed at least ten times. The gene calls are TRBV6-5 and TRBJ1-1; D not certain. The germline V gene has CDR1 MNHEY and CDR2 SVGAGI. The CDR3 is made up of 14 amino acids. Trimming took off 10 bases at V and 1 base at J, with 16 bases between the two ends. CDR3 protein: CATKRGEANTEAFF. The CDR3 nucleotides are TGTGCCACCAAACGCGGGGAAGCGAACACTGAAGCTTTCTTT.

This chain links TRBV28 with TRBJ1-1; 10 nucleotides match TRBD1. V shed 6 bases and J 3 bases; nucleotides not matched to a gene: 10. Per germline, CDR1 MDHEN and CDR2 SYDVKM. The CDR3 extends over 16 amino acids. The CDR3 is CASSPAVGQGHTEAFF. CDR3 DNA sequence: TGTGCCAGCAGCCCGGCCGTGGGACAGGGGCACACTGAAGCTTTCTTT.

The CDR3: CASSLRPGTGLEKLFF. Here the CDR3 DNA reads TGTGCCAGCAGCTTGCGACCCGGGACAGGTTTGGAAAAACTGTTTTTT. The chain is built from TRBV7-2 and TRBJ1-4, with TRBD1 matching over 8 bases. V lost 3 bases and J lost 8; bases outside the gene matches: 11. The CDR3 sequence is 16 residues long. Germline CDR1 and CDR2: SGHTA and FQGNSA.

The chain uses TRBV27 and TRBJ1-4; D perhaps matches TRBD1 (5 bases). Trimming removed 2 bases at V and 5 bases at J, with 12 bases between. The V gene's germline CDR1 is MNHEY and CDR2 SMNVEV (reference sequence). This CDR3 is 15 amino acids long. The CDR3 region is CASSLRQGPNEKLFF. The CDR3 DNA follows: TGTGCCAGCAGTTTACGTCAGGGCCCCAATGAAAAACTGTTTTTT.

This clone was recorded a few times. V is TRBV28 and J is TRBJ1-4; a possible D gene is TRBD1 (6 bases). The CDR3 is made up of 14 amino acids. The V end was cut by 6 bases, the J end by 7 bases, with 15 bases between. The germline V gene has CDR1 MDHEN and CDR2 SYDVKM. Here the CDR3 reads CASSRTVISEKLFF. CDR3 in DNA: TGTGCCAGCAGCCGGACAGTAATCTCTGAAAAACTGTTTTTT.

This clone has only one observation. V is TRBV19 and J is TRBJ1-1; D perhaps matches TRBD1 (6 bases). Germline-derived CDR1 and CDR2 are LNHDA and SQIVND (reference sequence). The CDR3 sequence is 14 residues long. Trimming removed 7 bases at V and 5 bases at J, with 17 bases between. In DNA form, the CDR3 reads TGTGCCAGTAAGGGGGGCGCGGGAGGAACTGAAGCTTTCTTT. It translates to CASKGGAGGTEAFF.

The chain links TRBV7-6 to TRBJ2-2; D might be TRBD2 (5 bases). CDR1 is SGHVS and CDR2 is FNYEAQ in the germline V gene. Trimming stripped 4 bases from V and 6 bases from J, with 9 bases between. This CDR3 has 13 residues. The CDR3, as DNA: TGTGCCAGCAGCTACGAGGGTGCCGGGGAGCTGTTTTTT. Translation: CASSYEGAGELFF. The variable domain in full, completed from reference TRBV7-6 and TRBJ2-2, reads GAGVSQSPRYKVTKRGQDVALRCDPISGHVSLYWYRQALGQGPEFLTYFNYEAQQDKSGLPNDRFSAERPEGSISTLTIQRTEQRDSAMYRCASSYEGAGELFFGEGSRLTVL.

The chain recombines TRBV15 with TRBJ1-2; tentative D call: TRBD1 (6 bases). The CDR3 runs to 13 residues. Trimming took 6 bases from V and 4 from J, leaving 12 bases between them. Germline CDR1 LNHNV, CDR2 YYDKDF (reference sequence). The CDR3 loop reads CATREGVGYGYTF. DNA for the CDR3: TGTGCCACCAGAGAGGGGGTGGGCTATGGCTACACCTTC.

The chain is built from TRBV5-6 and TRBJ1-2; D perhaps matches TRBD1 (5 bases). This CDR3 is built from 15 residues. Trimming removed 4 bases from V and 4 bases from J, with 17 bases in between. The V gene's germline CDR1 is SGHDT and CDR2 YYEEEE. The CDR3 sequence is CASSQIRVWSYGYTF. DNA for the CDR3: TGTGCCAGCAGCCAGATCAGGGTATGGAGCTATGGCTACACCTTC. Full variable domain (outside the CDR3, taken from reference TRBV5-6 and TRBJ1-2): DAGVTQSPTHLIKTRGQQVTLRCSPKSGHDTVSWYQQALGQGPQFIFQYYEEEERQRGNFPDRFSGHQFPNYSSELNVNALLLGDSALYLCASSQIRVWSYGYTFGSGTRLTVV.

The chain couples TRBV19 to TRBJ2-1; perhaps TRBD1 as D (6 bases). Per germline, CDR1 LNHDA and CDR2 SQIVND (reference sequence). The V end lost 4 bases, the J end lost 8 bases, and 18 bases lay between the germline ends. The CDR3 length is 15 residues. CDR3 bases: TGTGCCAGTAGTAGCGACGGCCCTGGGGGCGATGAGCAGTTCTTC. Translating gives CASSSDGPGGDEQFF.

This clone was seen many times. The chain uses TRBV3-1 (or the pseudogene TRBV3-2) and TRBJ2-7, with a tentative D call TRBD2 (5 bases). The V and J ends lost 2 bases and 7 bases respectively, with 12 bases between them. The CDR3 is 13 amino acids. Germline assignment: CDR1 LGHDT and CDR2 YNNKEL (reference sequence). The CDR3 loop is CASSQRGSREQYF. As DNA, the CDR3 is TGTGCCAGCAGCCAAAGAGGGTCTAGGGAGCAGTACTTC.

This sequence joins TRBV10-1 and TRBJ2-7; TRBD2 matches at 7 bases. The CDR3 is made up of 14 amino acids. Germline CDR1 WNHNN, CDR2 SYGVQD (reference sequence). V was pared by 5 bases and J by 1 base, with 5 bases of the junction left unmatched. The DNA for the CDR3 is TGCGCCAGCAGTCCCTCCGGGGGGTCCTACGAGCAGTACTTC. Its protein product is CASSPSGGSYEQYF.

The chain has TRBV5-4 and TRBJ2-7; no firm D call. CDR1 and CDR2 (germline): SGHNT, YYREEE (reference sequence). The length of the CDR3 is 12 residues. Trimming left V 4 bases short and J 0 bases short, with 5 bases between. CDR3 in DNA: TGTGCCAGCAGCCTTTACTCCTACGAGCAGTACTTC. Translating it yields CASSLYSYEQYF.

CDR3: CASSLLIGGSERSYNEQFF. CDR3 DNA sequence: TGTGCCAGCAGCTTGCTAATCGGGGGATCCGAGAGGTCCTACAATGAGCAGTTCTTC. The chain joins TRBV5-6 to TRBJ2-1; a weak D match, TRBD2 (6 bases). The CDR3 extends over 19 amino acids. Germline CDR1 reads SGHDT; CDR2 reads YYEEEE. V gave up 1 base and J gave up 1 base, with 21 bases separating them.

The rearrangement uses TRBV2 and TRBJ1-1; D is uncertain. Germline V lookup: CDR1 SNHLY, CDR2 FYNNEI. The V and J ends lost 6 bases and 5 bases respectively, with 7 bases between them. CDR3 length: 11 amino acids. CDR3 in amino acids: CASRARTEAFF. DNA of the CDR3: TGTGCCAGCAGAGCCAGGACTGAAGCTTTCTTT.

This clone was detected only a few times. The chain links TRBV6-5 to TRBJ2-1; unclear D gene. CDR3 length: 14 amino acids. The germline CDR1 and CDR2 sequences are MNHEY and SVGAGI. Trimming removed 2 bases from V and 4 bases from J, with 9 bases in between. The CDR3 DNA reads TGTGCCAGCAGTTACGGCCAGTTGTACAATGAGCAGTTCTTC. This codes for CASSYGQLYNEQFF.